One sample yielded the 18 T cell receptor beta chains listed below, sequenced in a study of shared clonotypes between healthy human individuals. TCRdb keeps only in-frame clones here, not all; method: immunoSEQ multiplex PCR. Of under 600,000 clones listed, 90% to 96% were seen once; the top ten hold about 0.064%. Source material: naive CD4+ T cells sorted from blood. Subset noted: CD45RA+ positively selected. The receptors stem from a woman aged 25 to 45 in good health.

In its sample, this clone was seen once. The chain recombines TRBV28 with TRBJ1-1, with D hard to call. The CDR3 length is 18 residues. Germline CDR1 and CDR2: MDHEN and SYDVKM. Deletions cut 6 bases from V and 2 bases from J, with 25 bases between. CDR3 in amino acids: CASSSLIVRVPINTEAFF. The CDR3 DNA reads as TGTGCCAGCAGCTCCCTGATAGTCCGGGTCCCAATTAACACTGAAGCTTTCTTT.

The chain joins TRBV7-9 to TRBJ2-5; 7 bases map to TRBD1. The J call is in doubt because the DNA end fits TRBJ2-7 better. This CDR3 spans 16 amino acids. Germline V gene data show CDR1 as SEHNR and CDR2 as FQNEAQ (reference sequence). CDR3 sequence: CASSPRGRQGAYEQYF. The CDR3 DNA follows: TGTGCCAGCAGCCCACGCGGGCGACAGGGCGCCTACGAGCAGTACTTC.

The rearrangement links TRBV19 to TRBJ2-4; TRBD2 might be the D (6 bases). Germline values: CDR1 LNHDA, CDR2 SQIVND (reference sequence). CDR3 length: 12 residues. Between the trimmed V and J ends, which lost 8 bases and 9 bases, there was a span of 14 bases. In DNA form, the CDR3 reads TGTGCCAGTTCCGGGACTCTGGGCATTCAGTACTTC. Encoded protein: CASSGTLGIQYF.

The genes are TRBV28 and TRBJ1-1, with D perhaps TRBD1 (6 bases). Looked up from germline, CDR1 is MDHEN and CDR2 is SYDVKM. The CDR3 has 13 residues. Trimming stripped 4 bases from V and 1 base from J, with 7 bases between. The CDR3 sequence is CASSSGENTEAFF. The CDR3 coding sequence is TGTGCCAGCAGTTCAGGGGAGAACACTGAAGCTTTCTTT.

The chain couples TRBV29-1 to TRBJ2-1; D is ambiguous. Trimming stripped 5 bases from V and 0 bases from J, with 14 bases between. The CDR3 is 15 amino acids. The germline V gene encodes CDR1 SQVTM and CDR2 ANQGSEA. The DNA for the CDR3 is TGCAGCGTTAGTGACCCCTGGCGCTCCTACAATGAGCAGTTCTTC. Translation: CSVSDPWRSYNEQFF.

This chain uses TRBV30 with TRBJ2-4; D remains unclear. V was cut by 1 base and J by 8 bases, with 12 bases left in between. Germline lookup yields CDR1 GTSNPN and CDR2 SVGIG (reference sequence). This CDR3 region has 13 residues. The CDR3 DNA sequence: TGTGCCTGGAGTGCCGACGGAAGGGACATTCAGTACTTC. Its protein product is CAWSADGRDIQYF. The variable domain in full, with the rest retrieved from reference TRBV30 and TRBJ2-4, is SQTIHQWPATLVQPVGSPLSLECTVEGTSNPNLYWYRQAAGRGLQLLFYSVGIGQISSEVPQNLSASRPQDRQFILSSKKLLLSDSGFYLCAWSADGRDIQYFGAGTRLSVL.

As DNA, the CDR3 is TGTGCCACCTTCGAGTTCATGAGGGGGGGGCCCTTAGCTAACTATGGCTACACCTTC. The encoded protein is CATFEFMRGGPLANYGYTF. This rearrangement joins TRBV28 to TRBJ1-2, with D possibly matching TRBD1 (6 bases). The germline V and J ends were trimmed by 10 bases and 0 bases, with 30 bases remaining between them. The CDR3 consists of 19 residues. From germline, CDR1 is MDHEN and CDR2 SYDVKM.

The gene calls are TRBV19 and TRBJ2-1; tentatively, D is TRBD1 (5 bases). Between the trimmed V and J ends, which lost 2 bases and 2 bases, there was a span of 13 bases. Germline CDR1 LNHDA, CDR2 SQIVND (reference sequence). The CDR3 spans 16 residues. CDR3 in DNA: TGTGCCAGTAGTATAATGTTCACAGGAGCCTACAATGAGCAGTTCTTC. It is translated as CASSIMFTGAYNEQFF. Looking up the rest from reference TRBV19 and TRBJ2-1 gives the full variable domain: DGGITQSPKYLFRKEGQNVTLSCEQNLNHDAMYWYRQDPGQGLRLIYYSQIVNDFQKGDIAEGYSVSREKKESFPLTVTSAQKNPTAFYLCASSIMFTGAYNEQFFGPGTRLTVL.

The chain's CDR3 is CASSFSPPRSGGAKNIQYF. The CDR3 nucleotides are TGTGCCAGCAGTTTCTCGCCCCCAAGGAGCGGGGGAGCCAAAAACATTCAGTACTTC. The J gene is TRBJ2-4, the V gene TRBV27; 8 positions match TRBD2. The germline gives CDR1 MNHEY, CDR2 SMNVEV (reference sequence). CDR3 length equals 19 residues. With 3 bases clipped from V and 0 bases from J, the junction kept 13 bases outside the gene matches.

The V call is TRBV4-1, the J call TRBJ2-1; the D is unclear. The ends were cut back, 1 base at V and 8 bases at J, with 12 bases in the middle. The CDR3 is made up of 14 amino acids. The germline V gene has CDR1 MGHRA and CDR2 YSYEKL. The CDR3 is CASSQVRPDDEQFF. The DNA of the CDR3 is TGCGCCAGCAGCCAAGTACGGCCGGACGATGAGCAGTTCTTC.

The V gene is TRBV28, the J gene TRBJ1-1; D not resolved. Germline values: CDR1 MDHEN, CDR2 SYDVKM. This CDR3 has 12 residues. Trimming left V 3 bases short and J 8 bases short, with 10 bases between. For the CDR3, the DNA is TGTGCCAGCAGTTTGGTTGGGGAGGAAGCTTTCTTT. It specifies CASSLVGEEAFF.

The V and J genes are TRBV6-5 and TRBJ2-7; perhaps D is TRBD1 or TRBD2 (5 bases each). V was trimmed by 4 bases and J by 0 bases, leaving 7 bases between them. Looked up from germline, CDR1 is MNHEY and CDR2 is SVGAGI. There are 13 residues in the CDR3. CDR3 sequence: CASSSGRSYEQYF. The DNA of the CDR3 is TGTGCCAGCAGTTCGGGGCGCTCCTACGAGCAGTACTTC.

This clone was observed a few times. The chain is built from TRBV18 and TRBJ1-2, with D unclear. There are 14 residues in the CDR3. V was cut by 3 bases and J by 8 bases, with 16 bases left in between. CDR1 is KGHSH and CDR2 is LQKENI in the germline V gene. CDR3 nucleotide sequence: TGTGCCAGCTCACCGGCTCGGCCACCCGAAGGCTACACCTTC. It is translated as CASSPARPPEGYTF. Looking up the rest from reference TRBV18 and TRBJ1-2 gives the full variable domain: NAGVMQNPRHLVRRRGQEARLRCSPMKGHSHVYWYRQLPEEGLKFMVYLQKENIIDESGMPKERFSAEFPKEGPSILRIQQVVRGDSAAYFCASSPARPPEGYTFGSGTRLTVV.

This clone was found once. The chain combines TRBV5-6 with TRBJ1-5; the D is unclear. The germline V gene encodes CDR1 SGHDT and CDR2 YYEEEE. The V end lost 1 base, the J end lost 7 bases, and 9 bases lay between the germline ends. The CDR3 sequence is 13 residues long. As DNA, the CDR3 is TGTGCCAGCAGCTTGCGAGGTACCCAGCCCCAGCATTTT. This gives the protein CASSLRGTQPQHF.

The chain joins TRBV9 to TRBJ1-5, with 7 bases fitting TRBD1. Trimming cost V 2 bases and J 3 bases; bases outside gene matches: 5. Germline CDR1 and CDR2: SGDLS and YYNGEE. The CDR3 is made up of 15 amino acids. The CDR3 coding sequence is TGTGCCAGCAGCGTGGACACAGGGGTCAATCAGCCCCAGCATTTT. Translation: CASSVDTGVNQPQHF.

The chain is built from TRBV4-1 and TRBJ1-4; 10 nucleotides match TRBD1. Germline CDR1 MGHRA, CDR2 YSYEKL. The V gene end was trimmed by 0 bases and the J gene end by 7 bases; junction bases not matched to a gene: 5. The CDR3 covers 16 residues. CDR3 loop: CASSQEVDRGREKLFF. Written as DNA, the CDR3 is TGCGCCAGCAGCCAAGAAGTTGACAGGGGGCGTGAAAAACTGTTTTTT.

The CDR3 sequence: CASSEGTLYGYTF. The DNA for the CDR3 is TGTGCCAGCAGTGAGGGGACACTCTATGGCTACACCTTC. V gene TRBV2 combines with J gene TRBJ1-2; possibly TRBD1 for D (6 bases). CDR3 length: 13 residues. In germline, CDR1 is SNHLY, CDR2 FYNNEI. Trimming pared 3 bases from V and 4 bases from J, leaving 9 bases between.

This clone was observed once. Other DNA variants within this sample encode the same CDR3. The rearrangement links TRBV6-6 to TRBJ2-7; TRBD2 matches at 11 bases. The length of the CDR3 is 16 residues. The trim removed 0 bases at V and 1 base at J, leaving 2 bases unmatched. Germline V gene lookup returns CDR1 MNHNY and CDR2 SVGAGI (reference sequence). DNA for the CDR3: TGTGCCAGCAGTTACTCTGGGACTAGCGGATCCTACGAGCAGTACTTC. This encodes CASSYSGTSGSYEQYF.